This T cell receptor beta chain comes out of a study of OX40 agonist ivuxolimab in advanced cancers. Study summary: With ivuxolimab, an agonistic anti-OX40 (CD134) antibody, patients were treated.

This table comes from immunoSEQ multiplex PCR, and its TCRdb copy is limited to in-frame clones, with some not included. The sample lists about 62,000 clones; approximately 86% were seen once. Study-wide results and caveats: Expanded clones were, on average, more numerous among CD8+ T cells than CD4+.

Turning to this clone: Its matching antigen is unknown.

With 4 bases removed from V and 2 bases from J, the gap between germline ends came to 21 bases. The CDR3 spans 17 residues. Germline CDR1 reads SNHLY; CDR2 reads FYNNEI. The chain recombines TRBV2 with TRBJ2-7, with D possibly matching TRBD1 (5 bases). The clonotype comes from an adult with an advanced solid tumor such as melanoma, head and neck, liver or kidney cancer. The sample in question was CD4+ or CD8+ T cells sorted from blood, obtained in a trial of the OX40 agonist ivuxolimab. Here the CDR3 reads CASSVVKGPFIPYEQYF. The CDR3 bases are TGTGCCAGCAGTGTGGTAAAGGGGCCTTTCATTCCCTACGAGCAGTACTTC. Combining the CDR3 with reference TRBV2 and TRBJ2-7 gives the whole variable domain EPEVTQTPSHQVTQMGQEVILRCVPISNHLYFYWYRQILGQKVEFLVSFYNNEISEKSEIFDDQFSVERPDGSNFTLKIRSTKLEDSAMYFCASSVVKGPFIPYEQYFGPGTRLTVT.